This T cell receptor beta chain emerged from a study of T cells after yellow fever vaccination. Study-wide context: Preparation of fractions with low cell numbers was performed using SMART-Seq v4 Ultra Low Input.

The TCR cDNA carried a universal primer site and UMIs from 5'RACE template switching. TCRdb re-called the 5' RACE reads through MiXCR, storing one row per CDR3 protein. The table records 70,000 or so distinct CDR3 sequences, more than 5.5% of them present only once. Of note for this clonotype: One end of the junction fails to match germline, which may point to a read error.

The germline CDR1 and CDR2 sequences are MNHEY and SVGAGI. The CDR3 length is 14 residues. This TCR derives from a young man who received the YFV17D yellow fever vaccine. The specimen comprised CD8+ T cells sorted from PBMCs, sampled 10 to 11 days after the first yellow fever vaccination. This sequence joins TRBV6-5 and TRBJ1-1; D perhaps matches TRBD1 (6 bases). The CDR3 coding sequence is TGTGCCAGCAGTTACCAAACAGGGAACGCTGAAGCTTTCTTT. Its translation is CASSYQTGNAEAFF.